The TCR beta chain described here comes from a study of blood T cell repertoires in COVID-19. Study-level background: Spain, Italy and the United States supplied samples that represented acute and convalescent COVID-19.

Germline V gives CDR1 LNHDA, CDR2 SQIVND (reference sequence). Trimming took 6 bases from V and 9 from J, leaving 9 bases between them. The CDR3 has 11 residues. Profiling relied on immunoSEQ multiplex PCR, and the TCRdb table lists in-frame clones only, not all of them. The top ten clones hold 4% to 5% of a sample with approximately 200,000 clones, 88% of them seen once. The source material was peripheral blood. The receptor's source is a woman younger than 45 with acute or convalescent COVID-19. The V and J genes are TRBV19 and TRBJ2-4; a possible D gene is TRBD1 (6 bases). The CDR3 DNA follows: TGTGCCAGTAGCCAAGGGGGCATTCAGTACTTC. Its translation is CASSQGGIQYF.